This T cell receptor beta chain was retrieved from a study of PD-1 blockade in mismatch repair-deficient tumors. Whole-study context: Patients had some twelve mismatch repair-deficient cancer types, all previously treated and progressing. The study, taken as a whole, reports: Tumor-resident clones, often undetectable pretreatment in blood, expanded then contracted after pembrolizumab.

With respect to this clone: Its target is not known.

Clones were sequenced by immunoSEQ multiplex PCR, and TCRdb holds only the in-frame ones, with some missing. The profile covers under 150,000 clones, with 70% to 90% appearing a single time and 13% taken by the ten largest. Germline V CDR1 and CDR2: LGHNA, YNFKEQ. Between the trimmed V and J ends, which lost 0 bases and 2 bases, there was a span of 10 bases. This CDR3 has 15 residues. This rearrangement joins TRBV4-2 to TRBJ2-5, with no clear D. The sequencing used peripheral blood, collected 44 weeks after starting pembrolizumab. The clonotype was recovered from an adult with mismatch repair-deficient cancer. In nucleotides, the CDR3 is TGTGCCAGCAGCCAAGATGGGTACATACAAGAGACCCAGTACTTC. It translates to CASSQDGYIQETQYF.